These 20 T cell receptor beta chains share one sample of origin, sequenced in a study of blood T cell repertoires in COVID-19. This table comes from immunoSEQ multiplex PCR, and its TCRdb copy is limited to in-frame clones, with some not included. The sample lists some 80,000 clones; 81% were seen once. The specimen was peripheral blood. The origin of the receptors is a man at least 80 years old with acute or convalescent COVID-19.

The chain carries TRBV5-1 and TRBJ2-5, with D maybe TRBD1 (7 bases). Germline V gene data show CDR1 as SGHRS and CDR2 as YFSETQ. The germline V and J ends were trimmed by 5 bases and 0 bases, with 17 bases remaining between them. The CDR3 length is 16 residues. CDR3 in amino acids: CASRRRGLRDQETQYF. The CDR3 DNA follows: TGCGCCAGCAGAAGGAGGGGGCTGCGGGACCAAGAGACCCAGTACTTC. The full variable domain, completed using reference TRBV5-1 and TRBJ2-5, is KAGVTQTPRYLIKTRGQQVTLSCSPISGHRSVSWYQQTPGQGLQFLFEYFSETQRNKGNFPGRFSGRQFSNSRSEMNVSTLELGDSALYLCASRRRGLRDQETQYFGPGTRLLVL.

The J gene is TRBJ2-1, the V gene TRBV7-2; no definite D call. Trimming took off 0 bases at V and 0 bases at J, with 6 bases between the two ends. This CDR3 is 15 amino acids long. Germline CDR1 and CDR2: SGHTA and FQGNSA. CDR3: CASSLAWSSYNEQFF. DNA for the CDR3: TGTGCCAGCAGCTTAGCCTGGAGCTCCTACAATGAGCAGTTCTTC.

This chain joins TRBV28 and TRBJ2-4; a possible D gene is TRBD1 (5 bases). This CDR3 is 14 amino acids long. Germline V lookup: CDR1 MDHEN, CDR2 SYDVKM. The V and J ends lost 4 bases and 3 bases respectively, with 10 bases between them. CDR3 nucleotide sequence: TGTGCCAGCAGTTCGACAGCGAACAAAAACATTCAGTACTTC. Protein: CASSSTANKNIQYF.

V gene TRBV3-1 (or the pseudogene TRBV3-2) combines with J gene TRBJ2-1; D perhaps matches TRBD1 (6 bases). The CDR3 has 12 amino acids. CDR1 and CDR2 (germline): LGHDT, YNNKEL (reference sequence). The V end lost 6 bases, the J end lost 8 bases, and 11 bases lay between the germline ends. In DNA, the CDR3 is TGTGCCAGCAGTAACAGGGTTTATGAGCAGTTCTTC. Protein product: CASSNRVYEQFF.

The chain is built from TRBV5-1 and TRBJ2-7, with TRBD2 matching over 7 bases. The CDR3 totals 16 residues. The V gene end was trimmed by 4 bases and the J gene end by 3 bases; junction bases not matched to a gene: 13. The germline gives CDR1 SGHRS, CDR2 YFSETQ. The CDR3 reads CASSPQPTSAGYEQYF. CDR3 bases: TGCGCCAGCAGCCCACAGCCAACTAGCGCGGGCTACGAGCAGTACTTC.

The CDR3 DNA reads TGTGCCAGCAGCCTCTTAGGGACAGGGGGCAAAGAGACCCAGTACTTC. It codes for CASSLLGTGGKETQYF. The chain recombines TRBV14 with TRBJ2-5, with 12 bases aligning to TRBD1. The ends lost 4 bases at V and 3 bases at J; junction bases unmatched: 6. The CDR3 contains 16 residues. CDR1 is SGHDN, CDR2 FVKESK, per germline.

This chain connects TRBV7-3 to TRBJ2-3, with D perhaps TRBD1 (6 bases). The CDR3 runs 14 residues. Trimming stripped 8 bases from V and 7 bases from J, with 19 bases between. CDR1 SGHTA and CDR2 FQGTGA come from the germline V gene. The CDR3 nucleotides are TGTGCCAGCTCCGGGCAGGGGAATAAATATACGCAGTATTTT. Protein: CASSGQGNKYTQYF.

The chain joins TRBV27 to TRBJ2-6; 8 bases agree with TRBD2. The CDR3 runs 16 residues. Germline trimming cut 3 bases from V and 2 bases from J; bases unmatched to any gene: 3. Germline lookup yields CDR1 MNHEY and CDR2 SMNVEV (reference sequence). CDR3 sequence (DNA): TGTGCCAGCAGTTTCACGGGGGGGGCTGGGGCCAACGTCCTGACTTTC. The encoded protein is CASSFTGGAGANVLTF.

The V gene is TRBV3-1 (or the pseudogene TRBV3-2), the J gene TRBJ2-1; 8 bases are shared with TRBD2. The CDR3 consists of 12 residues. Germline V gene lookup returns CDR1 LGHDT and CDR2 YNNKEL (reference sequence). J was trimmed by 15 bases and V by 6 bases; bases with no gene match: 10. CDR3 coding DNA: TGTGCCAGCAGTCTAGCGGGTACTCCGCCGTTCTTC. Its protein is CASSLAGTPPFF.

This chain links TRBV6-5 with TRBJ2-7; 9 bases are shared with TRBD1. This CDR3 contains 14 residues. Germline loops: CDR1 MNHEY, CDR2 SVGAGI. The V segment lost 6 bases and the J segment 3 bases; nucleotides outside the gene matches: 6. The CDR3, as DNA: TGTGCCAGCAGGCACGGACAGGGGAGCTACGAGCAGTACTTC. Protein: CASRHGQGSYEQYF.

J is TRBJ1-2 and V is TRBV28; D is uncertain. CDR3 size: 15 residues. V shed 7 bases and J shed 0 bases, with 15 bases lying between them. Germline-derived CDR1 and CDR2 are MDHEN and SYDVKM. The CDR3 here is CASNKGGNTNYGYTF. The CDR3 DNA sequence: TGTGCCAGCAATAAGGGAGGGAATACTAACTATGGCTACACCTTC.

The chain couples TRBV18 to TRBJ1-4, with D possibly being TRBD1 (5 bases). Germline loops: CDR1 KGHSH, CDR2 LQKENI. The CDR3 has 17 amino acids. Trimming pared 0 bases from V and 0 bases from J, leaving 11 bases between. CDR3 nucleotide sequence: TGTGCCAGCTCACCACCGGGGCCGGGAGCAACTAATGAAAAACTGTTTTTT. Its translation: CASSPPGPGATNEKLFF. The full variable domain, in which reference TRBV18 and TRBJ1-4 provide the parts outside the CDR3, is NAGVMQNPRHLVRRRGQEARLRCSPMKGHSHVYWYRQLPEEGLKFMVYLQKENIIDESGMPKERFSAEFPKEGPSILRIQQVVRGDSAAYFCASSPPGPGATNEKLFFGSGTQLSVL.

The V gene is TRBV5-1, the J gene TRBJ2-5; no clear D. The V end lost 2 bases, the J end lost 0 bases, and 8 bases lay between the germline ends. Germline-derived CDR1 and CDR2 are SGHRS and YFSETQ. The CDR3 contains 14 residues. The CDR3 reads CASSLGTNQETQYF. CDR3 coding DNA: TGCGCCAGCAGCTTAGGAACTAACCAAGAGACCCAGTACTTC.

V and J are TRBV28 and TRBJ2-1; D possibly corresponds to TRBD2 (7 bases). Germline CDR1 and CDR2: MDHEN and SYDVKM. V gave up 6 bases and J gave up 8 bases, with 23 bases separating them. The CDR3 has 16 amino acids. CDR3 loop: CASSLLPSGEGHEQFF. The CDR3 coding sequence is TGTGCCAGCAGCCTACTACCGTCAGGGGAGGGCCATGAGCAGTTCTTC.

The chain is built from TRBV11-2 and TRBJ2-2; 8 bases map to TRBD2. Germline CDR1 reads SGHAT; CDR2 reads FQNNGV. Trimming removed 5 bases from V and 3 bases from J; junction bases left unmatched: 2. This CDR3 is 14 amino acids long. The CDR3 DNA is TGTGCCAGCAGCCCACTAGCGGACACCGGGGAGCTGTTTTTT. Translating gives CASSPLADTGELFF.

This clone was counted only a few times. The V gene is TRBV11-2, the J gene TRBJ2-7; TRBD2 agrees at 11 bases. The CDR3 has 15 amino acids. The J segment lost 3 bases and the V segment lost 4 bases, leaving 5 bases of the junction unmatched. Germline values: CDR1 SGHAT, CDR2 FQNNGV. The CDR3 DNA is TGTGCCAGCAGCTCACTAGCGGGAGTCCGCTACGAGCAGTACTTC. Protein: CASSSLAGVRYEQYF.

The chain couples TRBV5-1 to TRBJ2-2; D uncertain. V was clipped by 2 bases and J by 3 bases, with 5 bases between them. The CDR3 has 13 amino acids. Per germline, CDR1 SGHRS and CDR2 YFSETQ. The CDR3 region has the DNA TGCGCCAGCAGCTTCGACTACACCGGGGAGCTGTTTTTT. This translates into CASSFDYTGELFF.

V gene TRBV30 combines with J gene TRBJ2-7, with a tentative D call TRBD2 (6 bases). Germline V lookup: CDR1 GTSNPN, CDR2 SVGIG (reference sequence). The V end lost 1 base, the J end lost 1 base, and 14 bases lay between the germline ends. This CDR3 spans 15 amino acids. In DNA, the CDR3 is TGTGCCTGGAGTGGAAACAGTGGAGGGTCCTACGAGCAGTACTTC. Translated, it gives CAWSGNSGGSYEQYF.

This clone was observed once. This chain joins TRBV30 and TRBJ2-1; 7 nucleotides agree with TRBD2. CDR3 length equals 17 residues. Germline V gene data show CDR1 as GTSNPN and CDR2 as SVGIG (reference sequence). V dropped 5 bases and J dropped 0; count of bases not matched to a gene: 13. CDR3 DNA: TGTGCCTGGGGGCTTTGGGGAAGCGGGATCTCCTACAATGAGCAGTTCTTC. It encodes CAWGLWGSGISYNEQFF.

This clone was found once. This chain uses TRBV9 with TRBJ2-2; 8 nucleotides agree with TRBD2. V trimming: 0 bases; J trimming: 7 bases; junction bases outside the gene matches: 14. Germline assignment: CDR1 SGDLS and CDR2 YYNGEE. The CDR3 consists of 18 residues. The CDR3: CASSVGPSGQGGGGELFF. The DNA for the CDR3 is TGTGCCAGCAGCGTAGGCCCTAGCGGGCAAGGAGGCGGCGGGGAGCTGTTTTTT.